What follows is one T cell receptor beta chain and its context. The CDR3 has 13 residues. Germline V gene data show CDR1 as SGHRS and CDR2 as YFSETQ. V lost 4 bases and J lost 7; bases outside the gene matches: 4. The repertoire was sequenced with immunoSEQ multiplex PCR; TCRdb's copy has only in-frame clones and lacks some. Of approximately 170,000 clones in the sample, approximately 80% are singletons; the top ten hold about 6%. These data originate in a study of blood T cell repertoires in COVID-19. V is TRBV5-1 and J is TRBJ2-1, with 8 bases identical to TRBD2. The origin of this receptor is a man aged 35-49 years who had recovered from COVID-19. The sequenced sample consisted of PBMCs or T cells enriched from blood (not recorded which). The CDR3 reads CASSPPGGNEQFF. The CDR3 DNA is TGCGCCAGCAGCCCCCCGGGAGGGAATGAGCAGTTCTTC. The full variable domain, with the rest looked up from reference TRBV5-1 and TRBJ2-1, is KAGVTQTPRYLIKTRGQQVTLSCSPISGHRSVSWYQQTPGQGLQFLFEYFSETQRNKGNFPGRFSGRQFSNSRSEMNVSTLELGDSALYLCASSPPGGNEQFFGPGTRLTVL.